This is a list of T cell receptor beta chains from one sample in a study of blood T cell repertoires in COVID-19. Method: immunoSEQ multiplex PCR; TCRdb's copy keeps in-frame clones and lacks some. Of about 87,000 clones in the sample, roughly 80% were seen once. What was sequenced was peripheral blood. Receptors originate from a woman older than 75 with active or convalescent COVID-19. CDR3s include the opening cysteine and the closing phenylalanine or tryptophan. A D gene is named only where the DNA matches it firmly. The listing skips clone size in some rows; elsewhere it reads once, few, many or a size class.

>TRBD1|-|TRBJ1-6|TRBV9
CASSSRQGGSPLHF
TGTGCCAGCAGCTCCCGACAGGGTGGATCACCCCTCCACTTT
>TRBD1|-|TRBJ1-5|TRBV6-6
CASRVTGGHQPQHF
TGTGCCAGCAGAGTAACAGGGGGGCATCAGCCCCAGCATTTT
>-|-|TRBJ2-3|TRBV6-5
CASEAELLSTDTQYF
TGTGCCAGCGAGGCGGAACTACTTAGCACAGATACGCAGTATTTT
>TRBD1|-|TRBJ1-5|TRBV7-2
CASSPGTGNDQPQHF
TGTGCCAGCAGCCCCGGGACAGGGAACGATCAGCCCCAGCATTTT
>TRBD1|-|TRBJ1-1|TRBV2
CASGQGARDTEAFF
TGTGCCAGCGGACAGGGGGCTAGGGACACTGAAGCTTTCTTT
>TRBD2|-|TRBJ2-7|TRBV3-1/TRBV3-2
CASSQAGGPSYEQYF
TGTGCCAGCAGTCAAGCGGGAGGCCCCTCCTACGAGCAGTACTTC
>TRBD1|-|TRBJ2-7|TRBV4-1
CASSQSLSGQGYEQYF
TGCGCCAGCAGCCAAAGTCTTTCTGGACAGGGGTACGAGCAGTACTTC
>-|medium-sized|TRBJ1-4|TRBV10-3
CAISEGQINEKLFF
TGTGCCATCAGTGAGGGACAGATTAATGAAAAACTGTTTTTT
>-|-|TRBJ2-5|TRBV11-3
CASSLSGTRETQYF
TGTGCCAGCAGCTTATCCGGGACAAGAGAGACCCAGTACTTC
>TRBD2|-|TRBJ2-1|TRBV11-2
CASRLAGGGEQFF
TGTGCCAGCCGTCTTGCGGGAGGTGGGGAGCAGTTCTTC
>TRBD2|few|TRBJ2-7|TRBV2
CASVAGTVDEQYF
TGTGCCAGCGTAGCGGGAACGGTCGACGAGCAGTACTTC
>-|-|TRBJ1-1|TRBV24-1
CATSVNTMRMNTEAFF
TGTGCCACCAGTGTTAATACTATGAGAATGAACACTGAAGCTTTCTTT
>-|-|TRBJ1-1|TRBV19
CASSIVTGSNTEAFF
TGTGCCAGTAGTATAGTCACGGGGTCGAACACTGAAGCTTTCTTT
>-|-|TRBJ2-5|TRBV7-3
CASSPHTQETQYF
TGTGCCAGCAGCCCACACACCCAAGAGACCCAGTACTTC